A single sample is the source of the 31 T cell receptor beta chains below, sequenced in a study of T cells in Graves' hyperthyroidism and ophthalmopathy (dated by TCRdb to between 2018 and 2021). Receptors were amplified or captured by multiplex PCR. The sequencer listed for this sample is Illumina HiSeq 2000. TCR beta CDR3 regions were amplified from RNA transcripts. For the first round of RT-PCR on the TCR CDR3, the HTBI primer set was used together with the Qiagen OneStep RT-PCR kit. TCRdb took the public reads, trimmed them with fastp at Q25, ran MiXCR for clone calling and kept in-frame beta chains. CDR3 protein sequences are deduplicated, and each keeps its most common genes and DNA. The table for this sample lists some 400,000 distinct CDR3 sequences; about 19% of them were counted only once. The ten largest clones represent about 3.5% of the sample. Sequenced sample: blood. The receptors stem from a woman between 18 and 29 years old with Graves' hyperthyroidism.

The chain combines TRBV27 with TRBJ1-6; D is unresolved. Between the trimmed V and J ends, which lost 6 bases and 7 bases, there was a span of 16 bases. From germline, CDR1 is MNHEY and CDR2 SMNVEV (reference sequence). The CDR3 is 15 amino acids. The CDR3 nucleotides are TGTGCCAGCAGGGACGGGTTGGGGTACAATTCACCCCTCCACTTT. Its translation: CASRDGLGYNSPLHF.

The V gene is TRBV6-5, the J gene TRBJ2-2; the match to TRBD2 covers 10 bases. Trimming cost V 2 bases and J 4 bases; bases outside gene matches: 4. This CDR3 has 16 residues. Germline values: CDR1 MNHEY, CDR2 SVGAGI. The CDR3 nucleotides read TGTGCCAGCAGTTACGGGCTAGCGGGAGTCACCGGGGAGCTGTTTTTT. It codes for CASSYGLAGVTGELFF.

Concerning this clonotype itself: Possible read error: a much larger clone is one base away. No conserved phenylalanine or tryptophan is present at the end of the CDR3, so a read error is the likely explanation. The chain combines TRBV11-2 with TRBJ1-2, with a possible D match to TRBD1 (5 bases). The V and J ends lost 0 bases and 6 bases respectively, with 29 bases between them. Germline CDR1 and CDR2: SGHAT and FQNNGV. This CDR3 is 20 amino acids long. As DNA, the CDR3 is TGTGCCAGCAGCTTAGAAGGCTTCCGCAGGGCAGTACGGGCGGATAATGGCTACACCGTC. The encoded protein is CASSLEGFRRAVRADNGYTV.

This chain links TRBV28 with TRBJ2-7, with D perhaps matching TRBD1 (5 bases). This CDR3 is 14 amino acids long. V was clipped by 1 base and J by 7 bases, with 14 bases between them. Germline V gene data show CDR1 as MDHEN and CDR2 as SYDVKM. CDR3: CASSLLQAAVEQYF. The DNA of the CDR3 is TGTGCCAGCAGTTTATTACAGGCTGCGGTGGAGCAGTACTTC.

This clonotype was seen repeatedly, ten times or more. J is TRBJ2-7 and V is TRBV7-8; TRBD2 is a possible D gene (5 bases). Germline CDR1 and CDR2: SGHVS and FQNEAQ. Trimming left V 0 bases short and J 2 bases short, with 11 bases between. The CDR3 is made up of 15 amino acids. CDR3 nucleotide sequence: TGTGCCAGCAGCTTAGCCCCACTAGAAACCTACGAGCAGTACTTC. This sequence encodes CASSLAPLETYEQYF.

The table lists this clonotype with many counts. The chain joins TRBV28 to TRBJ2-7; 10 positions match TRBD2. The J segment lost 5 bases and the V segment lost 5 bases, leaving 9 bases of the junction unmatched. Germline V gives CDR1 MDHEN, CDR2 SYDVKM. The CDR3 length is 15 residues. This CDR3 is CASSGLASGGDEQYF. For the CDR3, the DNA is TGTGCCAGCAGTGGCTTGGCTAGCGGGGGAGACGAGCAGTACTTC.

This clonotype came up many times. CDR3 sequence (DNA): TGTGCCAGCAGTTACTCGTGGACAGCCTCTGGGGCCAACGTCCTGACTTTC. This codes for CASSYSWTASGANVLTF. The gene calls are TRBV6-5 and TRBJ2-6, with D tentatively TRBD1 (6 bases). The CDR3 extends over 17 amino acids. V lost 0 bases and J lost 0, with 9 bases in between. Per germline, CDR1 MNHEY and CDR2 SVGAGI.

The rearrangement joins TRBV12-3 or TRBV12-4 to TRBJ1-2; 7 bases line up with TRBD1. The CDR3 runs 13 residues. The V segment lost 6 bases and the J segment 6 bases; nucleotides outside the gene matches: 7. Written as DNA, the CDR3 is TGTGCCAGCAGCAGGACAGGTATCCATGGCTACACCTTC. Protein sequence: CASSRTGIHGYTF.

This chain joins TRBV12-3 or TRBV12-4 and TRBJ2-7; D might be TRBD2 (5 bases). Trimming cost V 4 bases and J 0 bases, with 7 bases left between them. The CDR3 spans 13 residues. The CDR3 loop is CASSWENSYEQYF. The DNA of the CDR3 is TGTGCCAGCAGTTGGGAGAACTCCTACGAGCAGTACTTC.

Many counts were recorded for this clonotype. The genes are TRBV6-1 and TRBJ2-7; weak D call: TRBD1 (6 bases). This CDR3 region has 13 residues. Germline V gives CDR1 MNHNS, CDR2 SASEGT. The germline V and J ends were trimmed by 10 bases and 7 bases, with 20 bases remaining between them. The CDR3 protein is CATRGRGPGEQYF. DNA of the CDR3: TGTGCCACCCGGGGCAGGGGCCCAGGGGAGCAGTACTTC.

This clonotype has just a few counts. This chain uses TRBV6-1 with TRBJ2-7; D is undetermined. V was shortened by 7 bases and J by 2 bases, with 9 bases between the two germline ends. Germline-derived CDR1 and CDR2 are MNHNS and SASEGT. The CDR3 runs 12 residues. CDR3 protein: CASMRIPYEQYF. The CDR3 DNA reads as TGTGCCAGCATGAGGATCCCCTACGAGCAGTACTTC.

This sequence joins TRBV2 and TRBJ1-1; D is uncertain. Trimming shortened V by 8 bases and J by 1 base, and 20 bases separated the two germline ends. Germline CDR1 reads SNHLY; CDR2 reads FYNNEI. The CDR3 has 16 amino acids. CDR3 in DNA: TGTGCCAGCTCTCGTGGCCCTAGGATGAGGAACACTGAAGCTTTCTTT. Translating gives CASSRGPRMRNTEAFF. Based on the CDR3 plus reference TRBV2 and TRBJ1-1, the full variable domain is EPEVTQTPSHQVTQMGQEVILRCVPISNHLYFYWYRQILGQKVEFLVSFYNNEISEKSEIFDDQFSVERPDGSNFTLKIRSTKLEDSAMYFCASSRGPRMRNTEAFFGQGTRLTVV.

At least ten counts were recorded for this clonotype. V usage is TRBV24-1 and J usage is TRBJ2-6, with D maybe TRBD2 (5 bases). In germline, CDR1 is KGHDR, CDR2 SFDVKD. The V end lost 4 bases, the J end lost 1 base, and 10 bases lay between the germline ends. This CDR3 spans 16 amino acids. DNA of the CDR3: TGTGCCACCAGTGACCCGAGCGGTTCTGGGGCCAACGTCCTGACTTTC. Protein sequence: CATSDPSGSGANVLTF.

This clonotype appeared many times. This sequence joins TRBV6-5 and TRBJ1-2, with TRBD1 matching 7 bases. CDR3 length equals 14 residues. Germline V CDR1 and CDR2: MNHEY, SVGAGI. With 5 bases clipped from V and 3 bases from J, the junction kept 6 bases outside the gene matches. The CDR3 nucleotides read TGTGCCAGCAGTACTCCACAGGGGCACTATGGCTACACCTTC. It specifies CASSTPQGHYGYTF.

This clonotype was recorded at least ten times. The chain couples TRBV5-1 to TRBJ2-2; a weak D match, TRBD2 (6 bases). Germline V gene lookup returns CDR1 SGHRS and CDR2 YFSETQ. V lost 2 bases and J lost 4, with 18 bases in between. This CDR3 has 17 residues. The CDR3 loop is CASSLLPGGAGTGELFF. The CDR3 DNA sequence: TGCGCCAGCAGCTTACTACCTGGCGGGGCTGGCACCGGGGAGCTGTTTTTT.

The chain uses TRBV18 and TRBJ1-2; D is unclear. CDR1 and CDR2 (germline): KGHSH, LQKENI. This CDR3 is built from 16 residues. The V end was cut by 2 bases, the J end by 4 bases, with 17 bases between. For the CDR3, the DNA is TGTGCCAGCTCACCAGAGGGCGGAGGCTGGAGCTATGGCTACACCTTC. As protein: CASSPEGGGWSYGYTF.

This clonotype was counted at least ten times. The chain is built from TRBV12-3 or TRBV12-4 and TRBJ1-3, with 8 bases identical to TRBD1. Trimming at V came to 5 bases and at J to 0 bases, leaving 9 bases not matched to a gene. This CDR3 contains 17 residues. The CDR3 here is CASSRSGGMGSGNTIYF. CDR3 DNA: TGTGCCAGCAGTCGGTCAGGGGGCATGGGCTCTGGAAACACCATATATTTT.

This clonotype occurred many times. The J gene is TRBJ1-2, the V gene TRBV12-3 or TRBV12-4, with D perhaps matching TRBD1 (6 bases). Deletions cut 6 bases from V and 4 bases from J, with 24 bases between. This CDR3 has 17 residues. The CDR3 sequence: CASSPGANLLLFYGYTF. For the CDR3, the DNA is TGTGCCAGCAGCCCAGGGGCCAACTTACTCCTTTTCTATGGCTACACCTTC.

This clonotype was seen at least ten times. The V and J genes are TRBV10-3 and TRBJ1-1; no firm D call. The V gene lost 6 bases and the J gene lost 1 base, with 9 bases spanning the gap. Germline V gives CDR1 ENHRY, CDR2 SYGVKD. The CDR3 loop spans 13 amino acids. CDR3 bases: TGTGCCATCAGGGACTTGACGAACACTGAAGCTTTCTTT. As protein: CAIRDLTNTEAFF.

At least ten counts were recorded for this clonotype. The rearrangement joins TRBV11-2 to TRBJ2-5; D perhaps matches TRBD2 (7 bases). The germline CDR1 and CDR2 sequences are SGHAT and FQNNGV. Deletions cut 3 bases from V and 9 bases from J, with 14 bases between. The CDR3 extends over 13 amino acids. The CDR3 loop is CASSFPGGLSQYF. The CDR3 coding sequence is TGTGCCAGCAGCTTTCCGGGGGGCCTTTCCCAGTACTTC. The full variable domain, rest sourced from reference TRBV11-2 and TRBJ2-5, is EAGVAQSPRYKIIEKRQSVAFWCNPISGHATLYWYQQILGQGPKLLIQFQNNGVVDDSQLPKDRFSAERLKGVDSTLKIQPAKLEDSAVYLCASSFPGGLSQYFGPGTRLLVL.

The chain is built from TRBV12-3 or TRBV12-4 and TRBJ2-7, with D maybe TRBD1 (6 bases). Trimming shortened V by 6 bases and J by 4 bases, and 13 bases separated the two germline ends. There are 13 residues in the CDR3. CDR3 in DNA: TGTGCCAGCAGCACACAGGGTGGGTACGAGCAGTACTTC. It codes for CASSTQGGYEQYF.

Many counts were recorded for this clonotype. The chain employs TRBV20-1 and TRBJ2-7; D uncertain. There are 11 residues in the CDR3. V was clipped by 0 bases and J by 11 bases, with 11 bases between them. CDR1 is DFQATT, CDR2 SNEGSKA, per germline (reference sequence). The CDR3 DNA is TGCAGTGCTAGAGATAACCCTGGAGAGTACTTC. Its protein product is CSARDNPGEYF.

The table lists this clonotype with many counts. The gene calls are TRBV6-2 or TRBV6-3 and TRBJ2-7, with TRBD2 identical over 10 bases. The germline V gene has CDR1 MNHEY and CDR2 SVGEGT. The CDR3 sequence is 18 residues long. V dropped 2 bases and J dropped 4; count of bases not matched to a gene: 14. CDR3 nucleotides: TGTGCCAGCAGTTACCCGATAGGACGAACTAGCGGGGTTTACGAGCAGTACTTC. Residues: CASSYPIGRTSGVYEQYF.

In this sample, this clonotype turned up many times. The chain recombines TRBV12-3 or TRBV12-4 with TRBJ1-1; no definite D call. This CDR3 comprises 14 residues. V gave up 5 bases and J gave up 1 base, with 11 bases separating them. The CDR3 loop reads CASSPGSGNTEAFF. In DNA, the CDR3 is TGTGCCAGCAGTCCCGGATCAGGGAACACTGAAGCTTTCTTT.

At least ten counts were recorded for this clonotype. The chain combines TRBV20-1 with TRBJ1-2; unclear D gene. This CDR3 comprises 15 residues. V lost 3 bases to trimming and J lost 0 bases, with 14 bases between them. CDR1 DFQATT and CDR2 SNEGSKA come from the germline V gene (reference sequence). Here the CDR3 reads CSASLSGSTNYGYTF. CDR3 nucleotide sequence: TGCAGTGCTAGCCTCTCGGGCTCCACTAACTATGGCTACACCTTC.

This clonotype was counted ten times or more. This chain uses TRBV30 with TRBJ2-7; 7 bases are a match to TRBD1. The junction had 5 bases not matched to a gene; V was cut back by 4 bases and J by 2 bases. Germline loops: CDR1 GTSNPN, CDR2 SVGIG (reference sequence). The length of the CDR3 is 13 residues. The CDR3 loop is CAWMGTDPYEQYF. The CDR3 coding sequence is TGTGCCTGGATGGGGACAGACCCCTACGAGCAGTACTTC.

The chain carries TRBV5-5 and TRBJ2-7; 8 nucleotides line up with TRBD1. The length of the CDR3 is 14 residues. The V segment lost 2 bases and the J segment 3 bases; nucleotides outside the gene matches: 4. Germline V gene lookup returns CDR1 SGHKS and CDR2 YYEKEE (reference sequence). The CDR3 region has the DNA TGTGCCAGCAGCTTCCAGGGGGCTAGCTACGAGCAGTACTTC. Its protein product is CASSFQGASYEQYF.

In this sample, this clonotype turned up many times. The chain joins TRBV29-1 to TRBJ1-1; no reliable D call. The CDR3 contains 13 residues. Germline-derived CDR1 and CDR2 are SQVTM and ANQGSEA. V lost 4 bases, J lost 0 bases, and 9 bases lay in between. DNA for the CDR3: TGCAGCGTTGCCTCGGGTTTGAACACTGAAGCTTTCTTT. Translated: CSVASGLNTEAFF.

The table lists this clonotype with many counts. The gene calls are TRBV5-5 and TRBJ2-5; 9 bases match TRBD1. The V gene end was trimmed by 4 bases and the J gene end by 2 bases; junction bases not matched to a gene: 3. CDR1 is SGHKS and CDR2 is YYEKEE in the germline V gene (reference sequence). CDR3 length equals 14 residues. The DNA for the CDR3 is TGTGCCAGCAGCGAGGGGACAGGGCAAGAGACCCAGTACTTC. Translation gives CASSEGTGQETQYF.

This clonotype was seen many times. This rearrangement joins TRBV28 to TRBJ1-1, with a possible D match to TRBD1 (5 bases). Trimming shortened V by 7 bases and J by 6 bases, and 12 bases separated the two germline ends. The CDR3 covers 12 residues. Germline lookup yields CDR1 MDHEN and CDR2 SYDVKM. As DNA, the CDR3 is TGTGCCAGCATCGAGGGACGGTCTGAAGCTTTCTTT. This sequence encodes CASIEGRSEAFF.

This clonotype was counted ten times or more. The rearrangement links TRBV4-1 to TRBJ1-2; D unresolved. Trimming stripped 0 bases from V and 4 bases from J, with 9 bases between. This CDR3 has 14 amino acids. Germline assignment: CDR1 MGHRA and CDR2 YSYEKL. For the CDR3, the DNA is TGCGCCAGCAGCCAAGAATGGGGAACCTATGGCTACACCTTC. It specifies CASSQEWGTYGYTF.